Below are 8 T cell receptor beta chains sequenced from a single sample in a study of blood T cell repertoires in COVID-19. Profiling relied on immunoSEQ multiplex PCR, and the TCRdb table lists in-frame clones only, not all of them. The sample consists of some 150,000 clones, roughly 80% of them appearing once. The sample taken for sequencing was peripheral blood. These receptors were collected from a man at least 80 years old with acute or convalescent COVID-19.

The chain uses TRBV29-1 and TRBJ1-5; D is unresolved. The CDR3 runs to 13 residues. CDR1 is SQVTM, CDR2 ANQGSEA, per germline. V gave up 5 bases and J gave up 1 base, with 9 bases separating them. The chain's CDR3 is CSVLFGSNQPQHF. The CDR3 DNA sequence: TGCAGCGTTCTTTTCGGGAGCAATCAGCCCCAGCATTTT.

The chain joins TRBV6-6 to TRBJ1-1; D gene ambiguous. Germline-derived CDR1 and CDR2 are MNHNY and SVGAGI (reference sequence). There are 12 residues in the CDR3. V was trimmed by 2 bases and J by 8 bases, leaving 9 bases between them. The CDR3 coding sequence is TGTGCCAGCAGTTACGTGGCAACGGAAGCTTTCTTT. Its translation: CASSYVATEAFF.

This chain uses TRBV5-1 with TRBJ2-3, with D uncertain. Germline V gene data show CDR1 as SGHRS and CDR2 as YFSETQ. The CDR3 contains 15 residues. V lost 5 bases and J lost 2, with 15 bases in between. The CDR3 nucleotides read TGCGCCAGCAGGGTGTCTGGTGCGGTCACAGATACGCAGTATTTT. Encoded protein: CASRVSGAVTDTQYF.

V usage is TRBV7-9 and J usage is TRBJ2-7; D is uncertain. V lost 4 bases and J lost 6, with 10 bases in between. Germline V lookup: CDR1 SEHNR, CDR2 FQNEAQ (reference sequence). This CDR3 comprises 12 residues. CDR3 coding DNA: TGTGCCAGCAGCTCGCTAGGAACCGAGCAGTACGTC. The encoded protein is CASSSLGTEQYV.

The genes are TRBV15 and TRBJ2-2, with 10 nucleotides matching TRBD1. Per germline, CDR1 LNHNV and CDR2 YYDKDF (reference sequence). J lost 6 bases, V lost 2 bases, and 3 bases had no gene match. This CDR3 has 15 residues. In nucleotides, the CDR3 is TGTGCCACCAGCAGATTGGACAGGGGGTCCGGGGAGCTGTTTTTT. It encodes CATSRLDRGSGELFF.

The chain carries TRBV19 and TRBJ1-2; TRBD1 is a possible D gene (6 bases). Germline V gene lookup returns CDR1 LNHDA and CDR2 SQIVND (reference sequence). This CDR3 comprises 14 residues. Deletions cut 4 bases from V and 6 bases from J, with 15 bases between. The CDR3 loop reads CASSRVVGADGYTF. CDR3 DNA: TGTGCCAGTAGTAGAGTTGTGGGGGCGGATGGCTACACCTTC.

The J gene is TRBJ1-4, the V gene TRBV11-3; perhaps TRBD1 as D (6 bases). V was clipped by 5 bases and J by 7 bases, with 17 bases between them. The germline CDR1 and CDR2 sequences are SGHNT and YENEEA. The CDR3 extends over 15 amino acids. The CDR3 nucleotides are TGTGCCAGCAGCCTGACAGGCCACGGCGGTGAAAAACTGTTTTTT. This translates into CASSLTGHGGEKLFF.

The rearrangement joins TRBV29-1 to TRBJ2-2; TRBD2 matches 7 bases. The J segment lost 7 bases and the V segment lost 6 bases, leaving 11 bases of the junction unmatched. The CDR3 has 14 amino acids. Germline lookup yields CDR1 SQVTM and CDR2 ANQGSEA. The CDR3 loop reads CSVAPMGGVGELFF. The CDR3 coding sequence is TGCAGCGTAGCCCCGATGGGGGGGGTCGGGGAGCTGTTTTTT.